The 8 T cell receptor beta chains in this list originate from one sample, sequenced in a study of control samples from healthy donors and cancer patients. The assay was immunoSEQ multiplex PCR, and TCRdb's table has in-frame clones only and misses some. Of under 90,000 clones in the sample, 85% to 95% were seen once. The specimen was blood. Source of these receptors: a woman aged 55-75 years in good health.

V usage is TRBV19 and J usage is TRBJ1-4, with 9 bases lining up with TRBD1. This CDR3 has 13 amino acids. With V trimmed by 10 bases and J by 7 bases, 7 bases remained unmatched. CDR1 LNHDA and CDR2 SQIVND come from the germline V gene (reference sequence). CDR3 sequence: CATAGQGSEKLFF. CDR3 coding DNA: TGTGCCACCGCGGGACAGGGTAGTGAAAAACTGTTTTTT.

The chain has TRBV6-1 and TRBJ1-3; D is ambiguous. V shed 3 bases and J shed 0 bases, with 3 bases lying between them. This CDR3 comprises 13 residues. CDR1 is MNHNS, CDR2 SASEGT, per germline. For the CDR3, the DNA is TGTGCCAGCAGTGAGGCCTCTGGAAACACCATATATTTT. Translation gives CASSEASGNTIYF.

Concerning this clone: An end of the junction differs from the germline gene, which may be a read error. Other DNA sequences from this sample encode an identical CDR3 as well. The chain has TRBV5-1 and TRBJ2-2; 8 nucleotides align to TRBD1. Germline lookup yields CDR1 SGHRS and CDR2 YFSETQ. The CDR3 has 15 amino acids. CDR3 protein: CASSLEDRDTGELFF. Written as DNA, the CDR3 is TGCGCCAGTAGCTTGGAGGACAGGGACACCGGGGAGCTGTTTTTT.

V and J are TRBV21-1 and TRBJ1-2; the table's D call, TRBD1, has no DNA check behind it. TRBV21-1 is deemed a pseudogene. This CDR3 contains 17 residues. This chain's CDR3 is CASSKEAGQGPDYGYTF. The CDR3 DNA reads as TGTGCCAGCAGCAAAGAGGCGGGACAGGGCCCGGACTATGGCTACACCTTC.

V usage is TRBV2 and J usage is TRBJ1-4; unclear D gene. This CDR3 has 16 amino acids. CDR1 and CDR2 (germline): SNHLY, FYNNEI. The V end was cut by 4 bases, the J end by 7 bases, with 19 bases between. The DNA for the CDR3 is TGTGCCAGCAGTGCAACCGCCGGTCCGGAGGGTGAAAAACTGTTTTTT. Translation gives CASSATAGPEGEKLFF.

This clone was counted only a few times. V usage is TRBV7-2 and J usage is TRBJ2-3; 12 positions agree with TRBD1. The CDR3 sequence is 16 residues long. V lost 4 bases and J lost 7; bases outside the gene matches: 9. CDR1 and CDR2 (germline): SGHTA, FQGNSA. CDR3 coding DNA: TGTGCCAGCAGCTCAGCCGGGACAGGGGGCAGGTATACGCAGTATTTT. Translated: CASSSAGTGGRYTQYF.

This clone turned up a few times. This chain links TRBV28 with TRBJ1-1, with unresolved D. Between the trimmed V and J ends, which lost 6 bases and 11 bases, there was a span of 13 bases. CDR1 and CDR2 (germline): MDHEN, SYDVKM. The CDR3 loop spans 11 amino acids. CDR3 loop: CASSLGVGAFF. In DNA, the CDR3 is TGTGCCAGCAGCTTGGGTGTCGGGGCTTTCTTT.

The J gene is TRBJ1-1, the V gene TRBV19, with D maybe TRBD1 (6 bases). CDR3 length equals 12 residues. CDR1 and CDR2 from the germline V gene are LNHDA and SQIVND (reference sequence). V lost 5 bases and J lost 6, with 10 bases in between. The CDR3 here is CASSHREAEAFF. For the CDR3, the DNA is TGTGCCAGTAGTCACAGGGAGGCTGAAGCTTTCTTT.